This passage covers 27 T cell receptor beta chains from one sample sequenced in a study of post-analysis software for immune sequencing data. Whole-study results and caveats: Roughly five TRBV segments appeared more often in patients than in controls, and TRBV5-6, TRBV5-1 and TRBV20-1 were among these.

These receptors' antigens are unknown. TCR beta cDNA libraries had unique molecular identifiers. One entry per CDR3 protein results from TCRdb running MiXCR on the PCR reads. The sample carries hundreds of thousands of distinct CDR3 sequences, 25% to 30% recorded once. The sequencing input was blood. These receptors originate from a girl between 5 and 17 years old with multiple sclerosis.

This clonotype appeared a few times. The chain couples TRBV7-9 to TRBJ2-7; possible D gene TRBD1, 6 bases. Germline lookup yields CDR1 SEHNR and CDR2 FQNEAQ (reference sequence). The V gene lost 5 bases and the J gene lost 6 bases, with 14 bases spanning the gap. The CDR3 length is 13 residues. CDR3 nucleotide sequence: TGTGCCAGCAGCATTGCAGGGGTTGTCGAGCAGTACTTC. It encodes CASSIAGVVEQYF.

The genes are TRBV12-3 or TRBV12-4 and TRBJ2-3; 10 bases are shared with TRBD1. The CDR3 contains 15 residues. V dropped 7 bases and J dropped 4; count of bases not matched to a gene: 8. The DNA of the CDR3 is TGTGCCAGCACCGACAGGGGGCAAATCGCAGATACGCAGTATTTT. This gives the protein CASTDRGQIADTQYF.

This clonotype was recorded a few times. V gene TRBV27 combines with J gene TRBJ2-1; perhaps TRBD1 as D (5 bases). Trimming shortened V by 6 bases and J by 10 bases, and 22 bases separated the two germline ends. Germline lookup yields CDR1 MNHEY and CDR2 SMNVEV (reference sequence). The CDR3 is 15 amino acids. The chain's CDR3 is CASSLGARVFEEQFF. The CDR3 DNA is TGTGCCAGCAGCCTAGGGGCCAGGGTATTTGAGGAGCAGTTCTTC.

The CDR3 DNA sequence: TGCGCCAGCAGCCAGAGCGGGAGCTCCTACAATGAGCAGTTCTTC. Translation gives CASSQSGSSYNEQFF. This sequence joins TRBV5-1 and TRBJ2-1; 8 bases fit TRBD2. CDR3 length: 15 amino acids. Per the germline V gene, CDR1 is SGHRS and CDR2 is YFSETQ. Losses at the gene ends were 4 bases for V and 0 bases for J; bases not matched to a gene: 3.

This clonotype has only a few counts. The V and J genes are TRBV7-2 and TRBJ2-7, with unresolved D. Per the germline V gene, CDR1 is SGHTA and CDR2 is FQGNSA. Trimming took 4 bases from V and 2 from J, leaving 15 bases between them. CDR3 length: 15 residues. The CDR3 DNA reads TGTGCCAGCAGCTCGTATGCTGTGATAACCTACGAGCAGTACTTC. This translates into CASSSYAVITYEQYF. The full variable domain, completed using reference TRBV7-2 and TRBJ2-7, is GAGVSQSPSNKVTEKGKDVELRCDPISGHTALYWYRQSLGQGLEFLIYFQGNSAPDKSGLPSDRFSAERTGGSVSTLTIQRTQQEDSAVYLCASSSYAVITYEQYFGPGTRLTVT.

This clonotype has more than one count but fewer than ten. This sequence joins TRBV29-1 and TRBJ1-2, with D perhaps TRBD1 (6 bases). Per germline, CDR1 SQVTM and CDR2 ANQGSEA. V shed 6 bases and J shed 7 bases, with 24 bases lying between them. The CDR3 extends over 15 amino acids. The CDR3 DNA reads as TGCAGCGTCGCCAAGGAGGGGCGGGGGCGCACTGGCTACACCTTC. Residues: CSVAKEGRGRTGYTF. Full variable domain (outside the CDR3, taken from reference TRBV29-1 and TRBJ1-2): SAVISQKPSRDICQRGTSLTIQCQVDSQVTMMFWYRQQPGQSLTLIATANQGSEATYESGFVIDKFPISRPNLTFSTLTVSNMSPEDSSIYLCSVAKEGRGRTGYTFGSGTRLTVV.

The chain joins TRBV7-2 to TRBJ2-5, with D perhaps TRBD1 or TRBD2 (5 bases each). The tail of the sequence fits TRBJ2-7 better, so the J call may be wrong. Looked up from germline, CDR1 is SGHTA and CDR2 is FQGNSA. This CDR3 is built from 13 residues. The CDR3 sequence is CASSRDLAYEQYF. Here the CDR3 DNA reads TGTGCCAGCAGCCGGGACCTAGCCTACGAGCAGTACTTC.

This chain uses TRBV12-3 or TRBV12-4 with TRBJ2-4; D may be TRBD2 (7 bases). V was clipped by 6 bases and J by 14 bases, with 14 bases between them. The CDR3 spans 11 residues. Written as DNA, the CDR3 is TGTGCCAGCAGGGGGAGGGGGACGGAGTACTTC. It is translated as CASRGRGTEYF.

This clonotype was detected ten times or more. V gene TRBV5-1 combines with J gene TRBJ1-2; maybe TRBD1 (6 bases). Germline V gene data show CDR1 as SGHRS and CDR2 as YFSETQ. V was pared by 4 bases and J by 2 bases, with 12 bases between. This CDR3 contains 14 residues. The CDR3 loop is CASSGRTANYGYTF. CDR3 nucleotides: TGCGCCAGCAGCGGGAGGACAGCGAACTATGGCTACACCTTC.

This clonotype was seen a few times. The chain couples TRBV12-3 or TRBV12-4 to TRBJ2-1; possibly TRBD2 for D (7 bases). Trimming removed 5 bases from V and 3 bases from J, with 17 bases in between. The CDR3 contains 16 residues. CDR3 nucleotide sequence: TGTGCCAGCAGTCTCCAGTTCGGGGGGCGCTACAATGAGCAGTTCTTC. Protein: CASSLQFGGRYNEQFF.

This clonotype was recorded a few times. The J gene is TRBJ2-7, the V gene TRBV20-1; TRBD2 aligns across 11 bases. The V segment lost 3 bases and the J segment 3 bases; nucleotides outside the gene matches: 7. Looked up from germline, CDR1 is DFQATT and CDR2 is SNEGSKA (reference sequence). The CDR3 contains 15 residues. The CDR3 reads CSARGGLAEIYEQYF. The DNA for the CDR3 is TGCAGTGCTAGGGGGGGACTAGCGGAGATCTACGAGCAGTACTTC.

The V and J genes are TRBV7-2 and TRBJ1-2, with D perhaps matching TRBD1 (5 bases). Germline V lookup: CDR1 SGHTA, CDR2 FQGNSA. V gave up 5 bases and J gave up 10 bases, with 20 bases separating them. This CDR3 is built from 14 residues. The CDR3 DNA reads as TGTGCCAGCAGCGGGGGAAACTACCCTAAATTCTACACCTTC. Translation: CASSGGNYPKFYTF.

This rearrangement joins TRBV4-2 to TRBJ1-2, with a weak D call TRBD1 (6 bases). Germline CDR1 and CDR2: LGHNA and YNFKEQ. The CDR3 loop spans 17 amino acids. V dropped 3 bases and J dropped 2 bases, with 19 bases sitting between them. The CDR3 protein is CASSHPRGGEGNYGYTF. DNA of the CDR3: TGTGCCAGCAGCCACCCCAGGGGCGGCGAAGGCAACTATGGCTACACCTTC.

This clonotype was found many times. The chain joins TRBV29-1 to TRBJ2-7; no clear D. Trimming removed 6 bases at V and 3 bases at J, with 15 bases between. Germline V gives CDR1 SQVTM, CDR2 ANQGSEA. This CDR3 is built from 13 residues. CDR3 DNA: TGCAGCGTGTACCTAGATGGTTACTACGAGCAGTACTTC. This gives the protein CSVYLDGYYEQYF.

The V gene is TRBV25-1, the J gene TRBJ2-5; TRBD2 matches at 11 bases. V dropped 5 bases and J dropped 11; count of bases not matched to a gene: 16. This CDR3 has 16 amino acids. Germline V gene data show CDR1 as MGHDK and CDR2 as SYGVNS. CDR3: CASSKPGTSGSGEQYF. Written as DNA, the CDR3 is TGTGCCAGCAGTAAGCCCGGCACTAGCGGGAGTGGTGAGCAGTACTTC.

This clonotype came up many times. The chain carries TRBV11-2 and TRBJ1-4; TRBD1 might be the D (5 bases). The CDR3 loop spans 14 amino acids. Deletions cut 6 bases from V and 2 bases from J, with 10 bases between. The germline CDR1 and CDR2 sequences are SGHAT and FQNNGV. CDR3 DNA: TGTGCCAGCAGTCTGGGACCCACTAATGAAAAACTGTTTTTT. Translation gives CASSLGPTNEKLFF.

This clonotype was detected many times. V usage is TRBV29-1 and J usage is TRBJ1-2, with 11 bases fitting TRBD1. The CDR3 extends over 16 amino acids. The J segment lost 0 bases and the V segment lost 3 bases, leaving 6 bases of the junction unmatched. Germline CDR1 SQVTM, CDR2 ANQGSEA. The CDR3 sequence is CSVEGTGGLTNYGYTF. CDR3 bases: TGCAGCGTTGAGGGGACAGGGGGTCTTACTAACTATGGCTACACCTTC.

CDR3 in DNA: TGTGCTAGTGGAGCTGACAGGGGGCGATTTGTGAATGAGCAGTTCTTC. This sequence encodes CASGADRGRFVNEQFF. The V and J genes are TRBV12-5 and TRBJ2-1, with 10 bases identical to TRBD1. V shed 6 bases, J shed 7 bases, and the junction held 12 bases outside the gene matches. The CDR3 consists of 16 residues. Germline CDR1 LGHNT, CDR2 FRNRAP.

Turning to this clonotype: The CDR3 carries no conserved terminal phenylalanine or tryptophan, so it likely arises from a read error. V and J are TRBV6-2 or TRBV6-3 and TRBJ2-4; tentative D call: TRBD2 (6 bases). The J call may be faulty, since TRBJ2-7 better matches the DNA end. CDR3 length: 14 amino acids. Germline V gene lookup returns CDR1 MNHEY and CDR2 SVGEGT. CDR3 sequence: CASRDRDFSYEQYL. Here the CDR3 DNA reads TGTGCCAGCAGGGACCGGGACTTTAGCTACGAGCAGTACTTA.

The rearrangement links TRBV20-1 to TRBJ1-5; D remains unclear. The CDR3 has 13 residues. V was clipped by 5 bases and J by 0 bases, with 8 bases between them. Germline CDR1 and CDR2: DFQATT and SNEGSKA (reference sequence). The CDR3 nucleotides read TGCAGTGCTCCGAGCTATAGCAATCAGCCCCAGCATTTT. As protein: CSAPSYSNQPQHF.

This chain links TRBV5-1 with TRBJ1-2; D uncertain. The length of the CDR3 is 17 residues. Trimming cost V 0 bases and J 8 bases, with 23 bases left between them. The germline CDR1 and CDR2 sequences are SGHRS and YFSETQ. The CDR3 DNA follows: TGCGCCAGCAGCTTGGGGAGCGGGCAGGCCCAAGGAAGAGGCTACACCTTC. This codes for CASSLGSGQAQGRGYTF.

This clonotype has just a few counts. V usage is TRBV3-1 and J usage is TRBJ2-1; D possibly corresponds to TRBD1 (6 bases). CDR1 is LGHDT and CDR2 is YNNKEL in the germline V gene (reference sequence). The CDR3 length is 14 residues. The V and J ends lost 8 bases and 8 bases respectively, with 19 bases between them. The CDR3 spells CASGPRTGMDEQFF. In DNA, the CDR3 is TGTGCCAGCGGCCCTCGAACAGGGATGGATGAGCAGTTCTTC.

The V gene is TRBV20-1, the J gene TRBJ2-1, with TRBD2 matching over 13 bases. V shed 1 base and J 14 bases; nucleotides not matched to a gene: 11. Germline assignment: CDR1 DFQATT and CDR2 SNEGSKA (reference sequence). This CDR3 has 15 amino acids. CDR3 nucleotides: TGCAGTGCTAGAGTGGTGTCCAGGACTAGCGGGAGAGAGTTCTTC. Protein sequence: CSARVVSRTSGREFF.

This clonotype was found a few times. The CDR3 DNA sequence: TGTGCCAGCAGCAGCGCAGAGAACACTGAAGCTTTCTTT. Its translation is CASSSAENTEAFF. V is TRBV6-6 and J is TRBJ1-1, with unresolved D. V was shortened by 6 bases and J by 1 base, with 9 bases between the two germline ends. The germline CDR1 and CDR2 sequences are MNHNY and SVGAGI (reference sequence). The CDR3 has 13 residues.

This clonotype was seen a few times. This chain's CDR3 is CASSTRTWETQYF. DNA of the CDR3: TGTGCCAGCAGTACCCGGACGTGGGAGACCCAGTACTTC. The V and J genes are TRBV28 and TRBJ2-7; no clear D. The better agreement between TRBJ2-5 and the DNA end casts doubt on the J call. Germline loops: CDR1 MDHEN, CDR2 SYDVKM. The CDR3 sequence is 13 residues long.

This clonotype was detected a few times. V and J are TRBV28 and TRBJ1-2, with TRBD1 as a possible D gene (5 bases). V lost 6 bases and J 8 bases, leaving 16 bases between the germline ends. The CDR3 has 13 residues. Germline V lookup: CDR1 MDHEN, CDR2 SYDVKM. Here the CDR3 DNA reads TGTGCCAGCAGACAAGGGGTATCGGGCGGCTACACCTTC. The encoded protein is CASRQGVSGGYTF.

The count of this clonotype is one. J is TRBJ2-3 and V is TRBV7-2, with a tentative D call TRBD2 (6 bases). The CDR3 is 19 residues long. Trimming removed 0 bases from V and 3 bases from J, with 22 bases in between. CDR1 is SGHTA and CDR2 is FQGNSA in the germline V gene. As DNA, the CDR3 is TGTGCCAGCAGCTTAGCGGTAGTGGGAGGCCAAAGGCCGACAGATACGCAGTATTTT. Protein sequence: CASSLAVVGGQRPTDTQYF.